These 7 T cell receptor beta chains originate from one sample sequenced in a study of CD8+ T cells in alopecia areata. Reverse transcription of extracted RNA yielded cDNA, which provided the sequencing template. Using immunoSEQ multiplex PCR, the repertoire was profiled, and TCRdb retains in-frame clones only, with some absent. The sample consists of about 150,000 clones, roughly 52% of them appearing once. Treatment meaning: oral pan-JAK inhibitor, 5-10 mg twice daily. This sample comprised CD8+ T cells sorted from blood, obtained at week 4, from a patient treated with tofacitinib. These TCRs come from a human donor with alopecia areata.

The chain recombines TRBV9 with TRBJ1-6; 7 bases are shared with TRBD1. V dropped 4 bases and J dropped 9; count of bases not matched to a gene: 10. Germline V gives CDR1 SGDLS, CDR2 YYNGEE. The CDR3 contains 15 residues. The chain's CDR3 is CASSPRDSLISPLHF. The CDR3 DNA sequence: TGTGCCAGCAGCCCAAGGGACAGTCTTATTTCACCCCTCCACTTT.

V is TRBV29-1 and J is TRBJ2-2, with 10 bases identical to TRBD1. This CDR3 spans 14 amino acids. J lost 6 bases, V lost 5 bases, and 6 bases had no gene match. Germline loops: CDR1 SQVTM, CDR2 ANQGSEA. The CDR3 DNA reads TGCAGCGTTCTCGGGACAGGGGAAGCCGGGGAGCTGTTTTTT. This sequence encodes CSVLGTGEAGELFF.

This clone appeared a few times. V usage is TRBV4-2 and J usage is TRBJ2-1, with 10 bases lining up with TRBD2. This CDR3 has 15 amino acids. Trimming cost V 2 bases and J 6 bases; bases outside gene matches: 4. Germline-derived CDR1 and CDR2 are LGHNA and YNFKEQ. Written as DNA, the CDR3 is TGTGCCAGCAGCCAACGAGCGGGGGGGTTCAATGAGCAGTTCTTC. Its protein is CASSQRAGGFNEQFF.

V gene TRBV4-2 combines with J gene TRBJ1-5; D is ambiguous. Trimming removed 2 bases from V and 6 bases from J, with 14 bases in between. The CDR3 sequence is 15 residues long. Germline CDR1 reads LGHNA; CDR2 reads YNFKEQ. CDR3 DNA sequence: TGTGCCAGCAGCCAAAAGAGGGAGGGAGGTCAGCCCCAGCATTTT. This sequence encodes CASSQKREGGQPQHF.

With regard to this clone: Distinct nucleotide sequences in the sample also encode this CDR3. The J gene is TRBJ1-5, the V gene TRBV30; D might be TRBD1 (6 bases). The CDR3 loop spans 13 amino acids. The germline V gene encodes CDR1 GTSNPN and CDR2 SVGIG (reference sequence). V shed 2 bases and J shed 5 bases, with 10 bases lying between them. CDR3 loop: CAWSIQGDQPQHF. CDR3 sequence (DNA): TGTGCCTGGAGTATACAGGGAGATCAGCCCCAGCATTTT.

This clone was detected only once. The CDR3 protein is CASSLTGGAIGYTF. The CDR3, as DNA: TGTGCCAGCAGCCTCACAGGGGGCGCGATCGGCTACACCTTC. The V call is TRBV5-4, the J call TRBJ1-2; TRBD1 matches at 9 bases. Losses at the gene ends were 4 bases for V and 8 bases for J; bases not matched to a gene: 9. The CDR3 is 14 residues long. The germline gives CDR1 SGHNT, CDR2 YYREEE (reference sequence).

This clone was recorded many times. The chain joins TRBV7-9 to TRBJ1-1; D gene ambiguous. V was pared by 4 bases and J by 3 bases, with 12 bases between. The CDR3 spans 14 residues. CDR1 is SEHNR and CDR2 is FQNEAQ in the germline V gene (reference sequence). As DNA, the CDR3 is TGTGCCAGCAGCTCCACGGAGGAAGACACTGAAGCTTTCTTT. Its protein product is CASSSTEEDTEAFF. Based on the CDR3 plus reference TRBV7-9 and TRBJ1-1, the full variable domain is DTGVSQNPRHKITKRGQNVTFRCDPISEHNRLYWYRQTLGQGPEFLTYFQNEAQLEKSRLLSDRFSAERPKGSFSTLEIQRTEQGDSAMYLCASSSTEEDTEAFFGQGTRLTVV.